Listed below are T cell receptor beta chains from one sample, sequenced in a study of T cell responses to AZD1222 COVID-19 vaccine. Produced via immunoSEQ multiplex PCR; TCRdb's table is partial and in-frame only. This sample has approximately 100,000 clones, with over 75% found just once. Here the sequenced sample was peripheral blood, taken on day 0 of MenACWY control vaccination. Source of these receptors: an adult in good health. The CDR3 runs from the conserved cysteine through the conserved F or W. D genes are given only for firm matches. Where a row states a size, it is once, few, many or the class of an expanded clone; other rows omit it.

d_call	j_call	v_call	clone_size	cdr3_aa
-	TRBJ1-1	TRBV18	-	CASSPPRGVPEAFF
-	TRBJ2-2	TRBV28	-	CASRSGQTGELFF
TRBD1	TRBJ1-1	TRBV18	-	CASSPTWTGGKTEAFF
TRBD1	TRBJ1-4	TRBV4-3	-	CASSQERTGGREKLFF
-	TRBJ2-3	TRBV30	-	CAWSGTSRTQYF
-	TRBJ2-7	TRBV27	-	CASSSGTRGALEQYF
TRBD2	TRBJ2-1	TRBV6-2/TRBV6-3	-	CASSAGQGFLAGGYNEQFF
TRBD2	TRBJ2-7	TRBV4-3	once	CASSQEETSGSYEQYF
-	TRBJ1-5	TRBV7-9	-	CASSTLGQNQPQHF
-	TRBJ2-2	TRBV10-3	-	CAISLRASSNTGELFF
TRBD1	TRBJ2-3	TRBV11-1	-	CASGTGGSDTQYF
-	TRBJ1-1	TRBV4-3	-	CASSLGSRGEAFF
TRBD2	TRBJ2-5	TRBV7-8	-	CASSSGGGTQYF
-	TRBJ1-2	TRBV5-5	-	CASNPSDRRGYGYTF
-	TRBJ1-2	TRBV6-1	few	CASSEARRGWGYTF
TRBD1	TRBJ2-7	TRBV7-6	-	CASSPGQGQNYEQYF
-	TRBJ1-6	TRBV6-5	-	CASSYVSSNNSPLHF
TRBD1	TRBJ1-4	TRBV5-4	-	CASSLDRGATNEKLFF
-	TRBJ1-5	TRBV15	-	CATRDGAKGSNQPQHF
-	TRBJ2-1	TRBV3-1/TRBV3-2	-	CASSQRGYNEQFF
TRBD1	TRBJ2-7	TRBV7-9	-	CASSPGTGVTYEQYF
-	TRBJ2-5	TRBV28	-	CASIARPHETQYF
-	TRBJ1-1	TRBV30	-	CAWSGGHSAPFF
-	TRBJ2-3	TRBV7-9	-	CASSLYSSGTDTQYF
-	TRBJ1-1	TRBV5-1	-	CASSSAPVPNTEAFF
-	TRBJ1-2	TRBV28	-	CASTTLSGLGYGYTF
-	TRBJ1-3	TRBV5-1	-	CASSWTGTPSSGNTIYF
-	TRBJ2-1	TRBV6-5	-	CATGGNFYEQFF
-	TRBJ2-7	TRBV27	-	CASSLSSGSLDEQYF
-	TRBJ1-1	TRBV19	-	CASIMTGRQFEAFF
TRBD1	TRBJ1-2	TRBV7-8	-	CASSLQGATANYGYTF
-	TRBJ1-3	TRBV6-5	-	CASSYRGLSGNTIYF
-	TRBJ2-5	TRBV6-2/TRBV6-3	few	CASSYTETQYF
TRBD1	TRBJ1-2	TRBV3-1/TRBV3-2	-	CASSHQGAPNYGYTF
TRBD2	TRBJ2-7	TRBV5-4	-	CASSRDYQNEQYF
TRBD1	TRBJ1-2	TRBV3-1/TRBV3-2	-	CASSRGTGVVGYTF
-	TRBJ2-1	TRBV2	-	CASSERQGSYNEQFF
TRBD1	TRBJ1-5	TRBV6-5	-	CASSRGQGMDQPQHF
TRBD2	TRBJ2-2	TRBV7-9	-	CASTPGGLRSGGYTGELFF
TRBD1	TRBJ1-4	TRBV13	few	CATSQGATNEKLFF
TRBD1	TRBJ1-4	TRBV27	few	CASSSTGGMNEKLFF
-	TRBJ2-6	TRBV5-1	-	CASSLVGTARSGANVLTF
-	TRBJ2-3	TRBV5-6	-	CASSLVDFSTDTQYF
-	TRBJ1-6	TRBV12-3/TRBV12-4	-	CASSFIRNSPLHF